This TCR beta chain was documented in a study of T cell repertoires in cytomegalovirus infection. CDR1 and CDR2 from the germline V gene are MNHNS and SASEGT. V lost 1 base to trimming and J lost 10 bases, with 11 bases between them. The CDR3 has 14 amino acids. There are many counts of this clonotype. TCRdb fed the reads into MiXCR, producing one record per CDR3 protein. This table has 300,000 or so distinct CDR3 sequences, around 9.6% appearing once. Sequencing was done on a sample of PBMCs. The V call is TRBV6-1, the J call TRBJ1-6; no reliable D call. The clonotype comes from a human donor in good health (CMV status not recorded). Some clones in this sample may be carry-over from other donors' samples. In DNA form, the CDR3 reads TGTGCCAGCAGTGAAGTGACCGAGGGATCACCCCTCCACTTT. It yields the protein CASSEVTEGSPLHF.